Below, one T cell receptor beta chain is given with its context. Individually, cDNA molecules had unique molecular identifiers attached to them. A single record per CDR3 protein comes from TCRdb applying MiXCR to the 5' RACE reads. The sample yields around 67,000 distinct CDR3 sequences, approximately 12% seen once. The data were taken from a study of early T cells in non-severe SARS-CoV-2 infection. As for the study in general: Chains stayed unpaired after sequencing of bulk RNA from unsorted whole blood.

In germline, CDR1 is SQVTM, CDR2 ANQGSEA. V was trimmed by 4 bases and J by 7 bases, leaving 8 bases between them. This CDR3 is 12 amino acids long. The source of this sequence is an adult who was a healthcare worker with PCR-confirmed SARS-CoV-2 infection or an uninfected control (not recorded which). The rearrangement joins TRBV29-1 to TRBJ1-6; perhaps TRBD1 as D (5 bases). Sequencing input: whole blood. The CDR3 sequence: CSVGWGNSPLHF. The CDR3 DNA reads as TGCAGCGTTGGTTGGGGGAATTCACCCCTCCACTTT.